This TCR beta chain was documented in a study of T cells in Graves' hyperthyroidism and ophthalmopathy. The investigators amplified TCR beta CDR3 regions from RNA transcripts. RT-PCR in the first round (using the HTBI primer set) targeted the TCR CDR3. TCRdb redid the calling of the multiplex PCR reads with MiXCR, one entry per CDR3 protein. This table has 480,000 or so distinct CDR3 sequences, 40% to 50% appearing once. A patient was excluded if there was uncontrolled infection, other autoimmune disease, pregnancy or lactation. Orbital computed tomography, thyroid ultrasound, serum thyroxine and TRAb, and clinical symptoms together informed the diagnoses. This CDR3 contains 16 residues. Trimming pared 3 bases from V and 5 bases from J, leaving 20 bases between. The germline V gene has CDR1 SGHNT and CDR2 YYREEE (reference sequence).

This chain joins TRBV5-4 and TRBJ2-5; D tentatively reads TRBD1 or TRBD2 (6 bases each). The receptor was isolated from an adult woman with Graves' disease, either hyperthyroidism or ophthalmopathy (not recorded which). Sequenced: peripheral blood or thyroid tissue (not recorded which). CDR3 in amino acids: CASSSNGGLPSETQYF. The CDR3 region has the DNA TGTGCCAGCAGCTCCAACGGGGGCCTACCTTCGGAGACCCAGTACTTC.